A single T cell receptor beta chain is shown here with its context. Trimming cost V 6 bases and J 4 bases; bases outside gene matches: 11. Germline V lookup: CDR1 DFQATT, CDR2 SNEGSKA (reference sequence). This CDR3 is built from 15 residues. For the library, individual cDNA molecules each received unique molecular identifiers. MiXCR was run by TCRdb on the RACE reads, yielding one entry per CDR3 protein. Of under 40,000 distinct CDR3 sequences listed, around 12% are singletons. Time point in this sample: pre-sensitization, week 0. Treatment in this sample: therapeutic diphenylcyclopropenone sensitization with weekly scalp DPC. Whole blood, unfractionated, served as the material for total RNA extraction. The sample comes from a study of human T cells and chemical hapten exposure. The wider study: Patients had diphenylcyclopropenone applied to the scalp weekly throughout the roughly 22-week study.

The V and J genes are TRBV20-1 and TRBJ2-7, with 11 nucleotides matching TRBD2. The sequence derives from a middle-aged woman with alopecia areata. Some clones in this sample may be carry-over from other donors' samples. Sequenced material: whole blood, taken in connection with sensitization to the hapten diphenylcyclopropenone (DPC). The CDR3 DNA is TGCAGTGCCCAAACCTTACTAGCGGGAGTTTACGAGCAGTACTTC. Translating gives CSAQTLLAGVYEQYF.